The source of this TCR beta chain is a study of blood T cell repertoires in COVID-19. Repertoires were generated with immunoSEQ multiplex PCR, while TCRdb's copy carries only in-frame clones and drops some. The sample gives 90,000 to 110,000 clones, 75% to 90% of which show up once; 6.6% is in the top ten. Looked up from germline, CDR1 is LNHDA and CDR2 is SQIVND (reference sequence). The V and J ends lost 8 bases and 1 base, in that order; junction bases with no gene match: 5. The CDR3 totals 14 residues. This rearrangement joins TRBV19 to TRBJ1-1; the match to TRBD1 covers 9 bases. The sequence came from a woman in her 50s with acute or convalescent COVID-19. The specimen was peripheral blood. The CDR3 DNA sequence: TGTGCCAGTTTCCCGGGACAGGGGAACACTGAAGCTTTCTTT. Translating it yields CASFPGQGNTEAFF.